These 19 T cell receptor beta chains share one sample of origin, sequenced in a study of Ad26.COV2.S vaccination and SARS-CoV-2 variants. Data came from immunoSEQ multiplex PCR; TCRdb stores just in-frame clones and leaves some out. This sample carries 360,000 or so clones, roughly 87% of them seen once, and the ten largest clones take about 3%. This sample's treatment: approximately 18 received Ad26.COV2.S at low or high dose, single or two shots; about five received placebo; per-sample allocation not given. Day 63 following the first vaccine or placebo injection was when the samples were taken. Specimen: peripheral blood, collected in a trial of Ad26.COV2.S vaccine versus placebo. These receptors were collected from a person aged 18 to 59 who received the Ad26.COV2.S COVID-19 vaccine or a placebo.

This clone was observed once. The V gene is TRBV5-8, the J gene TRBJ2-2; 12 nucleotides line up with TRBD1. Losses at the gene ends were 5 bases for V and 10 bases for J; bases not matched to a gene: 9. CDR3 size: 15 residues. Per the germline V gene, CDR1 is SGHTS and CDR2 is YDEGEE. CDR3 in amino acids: CASSSRDRGHKELFF. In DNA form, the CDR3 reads TGTGCCAGCAGTTCACGGGACAGGGGGCATAAGGAGCTGTTTTTT.

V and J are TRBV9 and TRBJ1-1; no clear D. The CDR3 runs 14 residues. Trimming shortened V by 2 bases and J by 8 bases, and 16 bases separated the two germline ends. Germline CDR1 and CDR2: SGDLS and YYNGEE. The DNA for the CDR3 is TGTGCCAGCAGCGTCTCATGGGCGGCTCCCGAAGCTTTCTTT. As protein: CASSVSWAAPEAFF. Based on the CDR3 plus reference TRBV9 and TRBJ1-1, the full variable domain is DSGVTQTPKHLITATGQRVTLRCSPRSGDLSVYWYQQSLDQGLQFLIQYYNGEERAKGNILERFSAQQFPDLHSELNLSSLELGDSALYFCASSVSWAAPEAFFGQGTRLTVV.

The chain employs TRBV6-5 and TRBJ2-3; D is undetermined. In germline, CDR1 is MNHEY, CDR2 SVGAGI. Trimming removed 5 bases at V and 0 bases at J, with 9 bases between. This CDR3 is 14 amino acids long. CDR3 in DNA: TGTGCCAGCAGTCCCCAGTGGAGCACAGATACGCAGTATTTT. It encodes CASSPQWSTDTQYF.

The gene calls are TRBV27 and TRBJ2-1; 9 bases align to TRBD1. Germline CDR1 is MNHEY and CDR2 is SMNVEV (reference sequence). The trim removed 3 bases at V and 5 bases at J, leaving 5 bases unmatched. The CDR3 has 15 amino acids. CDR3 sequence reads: CASSFMGQGDNEQFF. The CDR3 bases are TGTGCCAGCAGTTTTATGGGACAGGGTGACAATGAGCAGTTCTTC.

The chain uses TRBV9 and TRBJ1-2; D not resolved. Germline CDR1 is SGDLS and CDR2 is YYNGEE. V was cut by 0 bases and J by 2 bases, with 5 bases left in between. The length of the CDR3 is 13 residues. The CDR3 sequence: CASSVEPNYGYTF. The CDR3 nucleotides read TGTGCCAGCAGCGTAGAACCGAACTATGGCTACACCTTC.

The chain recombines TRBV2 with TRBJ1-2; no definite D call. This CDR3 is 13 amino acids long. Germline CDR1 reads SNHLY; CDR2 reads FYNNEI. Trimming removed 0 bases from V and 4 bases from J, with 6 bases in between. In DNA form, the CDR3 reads TGTGCCAGCAGTGAAGCGGCCAGCTATGGCTACACCTTC. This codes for CASSEAASYGYTF. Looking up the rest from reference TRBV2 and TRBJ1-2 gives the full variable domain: EPEVTQTPSHQVTQMGQEVILRCVPISNHLYFYWYRQILGQKVEFLVSFYNNEISEKSEIFDDQFSVERPDGSNFTLKIRSTKLEDSAMYFCASSEAASYGYTFGSGTRLTVV.

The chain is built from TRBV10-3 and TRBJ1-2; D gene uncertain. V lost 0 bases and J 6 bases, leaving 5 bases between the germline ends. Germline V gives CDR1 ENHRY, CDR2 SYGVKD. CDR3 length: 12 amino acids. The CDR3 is CAISESEDGYTF. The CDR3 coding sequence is TGTGCCATCAGTGAGTCAGAGGATGGCTACACCTTC.

This CDR3 is CAWRRGAPADTQYF. The CDR3 coding sequence is TGTGCCTGGAGGAGGGGGGCGCCTGCTGATACGCAGTATTTT. This chain connects TRBV30 to TRBJ2-3; D tentatively fits TRBD1 or TRBD2 (6 bases each). The CDR3 totals 14 residues. Germline CDR1 and CDR2: GTSNPN and SVGIG (reference sequence). V lost 3 bases, J lost 6 bases, and 16 bases lay in between.

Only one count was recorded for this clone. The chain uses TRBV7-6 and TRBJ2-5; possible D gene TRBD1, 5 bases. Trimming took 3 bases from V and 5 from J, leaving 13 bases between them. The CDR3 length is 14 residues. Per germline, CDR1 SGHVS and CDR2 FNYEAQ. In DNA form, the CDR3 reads TGTGCCAGCAGCTTTGGAAGTAACAGGGAGACCCAGTACTTC. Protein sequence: CASSFGSNRETQYF.

The CDR3 DNA follows: TGTGCCAGCAGTTTCGGGACGGGGGGGAGCAATCAGCCCCAGCATTTT. This codes for CASSFGTGGSNQPQHF. The rearrangement links TRBV27 to TRBJ1-5; weak D call: TRBD1 (5 bases). CDR1 and CDR2 from the germline V gene are MNHEY and SMNVEV (reference sequence). The CDR3 loop spans 16 amino acids. Trimming stripped 3 bases from V and 1 base from J, with 13 bases between.

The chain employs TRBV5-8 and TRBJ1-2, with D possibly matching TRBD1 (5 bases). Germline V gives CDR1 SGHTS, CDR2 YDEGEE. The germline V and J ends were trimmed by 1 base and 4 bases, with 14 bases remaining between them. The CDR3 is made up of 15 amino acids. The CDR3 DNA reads TGTGCCAGCAGCTTGATGGGACCCGGTGTCTATGGCTACACCTTC. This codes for CASSLMGPGVYGYTF.

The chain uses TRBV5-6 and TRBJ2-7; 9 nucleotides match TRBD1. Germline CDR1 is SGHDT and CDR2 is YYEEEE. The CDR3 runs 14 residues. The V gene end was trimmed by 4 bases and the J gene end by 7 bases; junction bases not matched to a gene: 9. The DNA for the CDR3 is TGTGCCAGCAGCGTCCACAGGGGGCTACGGGAGCAGTACTTC. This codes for CASSVHRGLREQYF.

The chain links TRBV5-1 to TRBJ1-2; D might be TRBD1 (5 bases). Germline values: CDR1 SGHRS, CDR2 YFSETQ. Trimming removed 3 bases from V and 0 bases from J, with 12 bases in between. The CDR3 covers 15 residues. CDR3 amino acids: CASSSTGATNYGYTF. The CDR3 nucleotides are TGCGCCAGCAGCTCTACAGGAGCTACTAACTATGGCTACACCTTC. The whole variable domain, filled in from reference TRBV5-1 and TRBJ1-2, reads KAGVTQTPRYLIKTRGQQVTLSCSPISGHRSVSWYQQTPGQGLQFLFEYFSETQRNKGNFPGRFSGRQFSNSRSEMNVSTLELGDSALYLCASSSTGATNYGYTFGSGTRLTVV.

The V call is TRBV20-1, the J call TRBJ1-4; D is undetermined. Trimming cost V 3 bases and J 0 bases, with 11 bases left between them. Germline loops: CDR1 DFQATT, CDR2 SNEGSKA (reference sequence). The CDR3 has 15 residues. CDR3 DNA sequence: TGCAGTGCTAGTTACAGTCCGCCAACTAATGAAAAACTGTTTTTT. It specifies CSASYSPPTNEKLFF.

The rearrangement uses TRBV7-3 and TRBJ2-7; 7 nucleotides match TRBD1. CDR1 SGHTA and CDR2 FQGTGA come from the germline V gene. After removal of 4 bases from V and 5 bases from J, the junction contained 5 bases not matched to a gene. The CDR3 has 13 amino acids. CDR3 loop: CASSSQTGDEQYF. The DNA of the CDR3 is TGTGCCAGCAGCTCGCAAACAGGGGACGAGCAGTACTTC.

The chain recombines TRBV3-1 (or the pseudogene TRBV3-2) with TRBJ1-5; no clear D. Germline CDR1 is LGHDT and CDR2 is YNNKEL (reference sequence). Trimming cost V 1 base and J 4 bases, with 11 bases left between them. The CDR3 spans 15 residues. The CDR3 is CASSQGTSVNQPQHF. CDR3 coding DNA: TGTGCCAGCAGCCAAGGGACGTCAGTGAATCAGCCCCAGCATTTT.

CDR3 in amino acids: CASSESSYNSPLHF. CDR3 bases: TGTGCCAGCAGTGAGAGCTCCTATAATTCACCCCTCCACTTT. This chain joins TRBV25-1 and TRBJ1-6; D is ambiguous. Deletions cut 3 bases from V and 0 bases from J, with 3 bases between. The CDR3 consists of 14 residues. Per germline, CDR1 MGHDK and CDR2 SYGVNS.

The CDR3 here is CASNPVRGLSYGYTF. The CDR3 nucleotides are TGTGCCAGTAACCCAGTAAGGGGGCTCAGCTATGGCTACACCTTC. The chain employs TRBV19 and TRBJ1-2; 7 bases fit TRBD1. This CDR3 comprises 15 residues. Germline V gene sequence: CDR1 LNHDA, CDR2 SQIVND (reference sequence). V gave up 7 bases and J gave up 4 bases; unmatched junction bases: 12.

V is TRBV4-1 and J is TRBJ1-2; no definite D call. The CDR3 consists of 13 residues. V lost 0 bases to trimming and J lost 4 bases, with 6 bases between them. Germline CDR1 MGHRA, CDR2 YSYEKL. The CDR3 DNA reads TGCGCCAGCAGCCAAGAATCCGGCTATGGCTACACCTTC. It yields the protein CASSQESGYGYTF.